A single sample is the source of the 16 T cell receptor beta chains below, sequenced in a study of siplizumab effects on memory and regulatory T cells. Data came from immunoSEQ multiplex PCR; TCRdb stores just in-frame clones and leaves some out. The table records some 100,000 clones, about 91% of them present only once. Sample: CD4+ T cells sorted from blood. The receptors were gathered from a human donor in good health. Some clones in this sample may be carry-over from other donors' samples.

The chain has TRBV6-5 and TRBJ2-7; perhaps TRBD1 as D (5 bases). This CDR3 has 13 residues. V lost 0 bases and J lost 7, with 10 bases in between. Germline-derived CDR1 and CDR2 are MNHEY and SVGAGI. The CDR3 DNA reads TGTGCCAGCAGTTACTCACTAAGGGGTGAGCAGTACTTC. It codes for CASSYSLRGEQYF.

V and J are TRBV7-9 and TRBJ2-3; the match to TRBD2 covers 8 bases. With V trimmed by 1 base and J by 2 bases, 11 bases remained unmatched. The CDR3 contains 18 residues. The germline V gene has CDR1 SEHNR and CDR2 FQNEAQ (reference sequence). The CDR3 loop reads CASSLGGFSGKNTDTQYF. The CDR3 DNA reads TGTGCCAGCAGCTTAGGGGGGTTTAGCGGGAAGAACACAGATACGCAGTATTTT.

The chain joins TRBV5-6 to TRBJ2-7; tentatively, D is TRBD1 (5 bases). V lost 0 bases and J 2 bases, leaving 9 bases between the germline ends. Germline loops: CDR1 SGHDT, CDR2 YYEEEE. The length of the CDR3 is 14 residues. As DNA, the CDR3 is TGTGCCAGCAGCTTGGCGGACACTACCTACGAGCAGTACTTC. This codes for CASSLADTTYEQYF.

The chain joins TRBV11-3 to TRBJ2-1; D gene ambiguous. Per germline, CDR1 SGHNT and CDR2 YENEEA. The CDR3 consists of 12 residues. The V end lost 1 base, the J end lost 10 bases, and 8 bases lay between the germline ends. In nucleotides, the CDR3 is TGTGCCAGCAGCTTAGGATCGATGGAGCAGTTCTTC. Protein product: CASSLGSMEQFF.

The chain couples TRBV6-1 to TRBJ2-1; 11 positions match TRBD2. This CDR3 comprises 17 residues. The J segment lost 0 bases and the V segment lost 4 bases, leaving 5 bases of the junction unmatched. Germline V CDR1 and CDR2: MNHNS, SASEGT. CDR3 coding DNA: TGTGCCAGCAGTGGGAGACTAGCGGGGAGCTCCTACAATGAGCAGTTCTTC. This sequence encodes CASSGRLAGSSYNEQFF.

V and J are TRBV19 and TRBJ2-5; 9 nucleotides match TRBD1. The junction had 4 bases not matched to a gene; V was cut back by 6 bases and J by 5 bases. CDR1 and CDR2 from the germline V gene are LNHDA and SQIVND (reference sequence). The CDR3 is made up of 13 amino acids. The CDR3 sequence is CASRTTGGETQYF. The DNA for the CDR3 is TGTGCCAGTAGAACTACAGGGGGCGAGACCCAGTACTTC.

This sequence joins TRBV5-4 and TRBJ2-1; 8 bases are a match to TRBD2. The CDR3 has 15 residues. CDR1 SGHNT and CDR2 YYREEE come from the germline V gene (reference sequence). J lost 6 bases, V lost 1 base, and 6 bases had no gene match. The CDR3 is CASSLSSGLSNEQFF. The CDR3 nucleotides read TGTGCCAGCAGCTTGTCTAGCGGGCTATCCAATGAGCAGTTCTTC.

This sequence joins TRBV6-5 and TRBJ1-4; D not certain. Germline V CDR1 and CDR2: MNHEY, SVGAGI. CDR3 size: 16 residues. Trimming took off 2 bases at V and 4 bases at J, with 14 bases between the two ends. The CDR3 nucleotides are TGTGCCAGCAGTTACGATTACTCCGGGAGTAATGAAAAACTGTTTTTT. Translating it yields CASSYDYSGSNEKLFF.

The chain carries TRBV29-1 and TRBJ2-3; 9 bases line up with TRBD1. This CDR3 is built from 14 residues. Unmatched junction bases numbered 13, after V lost 7 bases and J lost 8 bases. Germline CDR1 is SQVTM and CDR2 is ANQGSEA. The CDR3 coding sequence is TGCAGCGCTGGGAGGACAGGGGAGGCAGGTACGCAGTATTTT. It is translated as CSAGRTGEAGTQYF.

The gene calls are TRBV19 and TRBJ1-2, with D unresolved. V shed 4 bases and J shed 8 bases, with 14 bases lying between them. This CDR3 is 13 amino acids long. CDR1 LNHDA and CDR2 SQIVND come from the germline V gene (reference sequence). CDR3 coding DNA: TGTGCCAGTAGTACCTACTCCGCAGAGGGCTACACCTTC. Protein: CASSTYSAEGYTF.

This chain connects TRBV5-6 to TRBJ2-3; the match to TRBD2 covers 10 bases. With V trimmed by 2 bases and J by 8 bases, 5 bases remained unmatched. From germline, CDR1 is SGHDT and CDR2 YYEEEE. CDR3 length equals 14 residues. This chain's CDR3 is CASSFTSGKGTQYF. CDR3 coding DNA: TGTGCCAGCAGCTTTACTAGCGGGAAAGGTACGCAGTATTTT.

J is TRBJ2-7 and V is TRBV6-6; D gene ambiguous. V was shortened by 5 bases and J by 4 bases, with 3 bases between the two germline ends. The CDR3 consists of 10 residues. Germline CDR1 reads MNHNY; CDR2 reads SVGAGI (reference sequence). The CDR3 reads CASSDYEQYF. For the CDR3, the DNA is TGTGCCAGCAGTGATTACGAGCAGTACTTC.

The chain links TRBV11-2 to TRBJ2-7; 8 positions agree with TRBD2. Germline loops: CDR1 SGHAT, CDR2 FQNNGV. V shed 4 bases, J shed 6 bases, and the junction held 5 bases outside the gene matches. The CDR3 loop spans 13 amino acids. The chain's CDR3 is CASSSGLAGEQYF. CDR3 nucleotides: TGTGCCAGCAGCTCCGGACTAGCAGGCGAGCAGTACTTC.

This chain links TRBV5-8 with TRBJ2-5; D is ambiguous. This CDR3 contains 10 residues. Trimming removed 7 bases from V and 5 bases from J, with 6 bases in between. The V gene's germline CDR1 is SGHTS and CDR2 YDEGEE. CDR3 coding DNA: TGTGCCAGCTGGCGGGAGACCCAGTACTTC. It translates to CASWRETQYF.

The chain has TRBV5-4 and TRBJ2-7; possibly TRBD2 for D (7 bases). Germline V CDR1 and CDR2: SGHNT, YYREEE (reference sequence). The CDR3 extends over 13 amino acids. V lost 6 bases and J lost 3, with 13 bases in between. The CDR3 DNA reads TGTGCCAGCACCAAAAGGGGGGGCTACGAGCAGTACTTC. The encoded protein is CASTKRGGYEQYF.

V is TRBV4-2 and J is TRBJ2-3, with TRBD1 matching 11 bases. Per the germline V gene, CDR1 is LGHNA and CDR2 is YNFKEQ. The CDR3 runs to 18 residues. The V gene end was trimmed by 5 bases and the J gene end by 2 bases; junction bases not matched to a gene: 12. The CDR3 protein is CASSGFRPGQGDTDTQYF. CDR3 bases: TGTGCCAGCAGCGGGTTCAGACCGGGACAGGGGGACACAGATACGCAGTATTTT.